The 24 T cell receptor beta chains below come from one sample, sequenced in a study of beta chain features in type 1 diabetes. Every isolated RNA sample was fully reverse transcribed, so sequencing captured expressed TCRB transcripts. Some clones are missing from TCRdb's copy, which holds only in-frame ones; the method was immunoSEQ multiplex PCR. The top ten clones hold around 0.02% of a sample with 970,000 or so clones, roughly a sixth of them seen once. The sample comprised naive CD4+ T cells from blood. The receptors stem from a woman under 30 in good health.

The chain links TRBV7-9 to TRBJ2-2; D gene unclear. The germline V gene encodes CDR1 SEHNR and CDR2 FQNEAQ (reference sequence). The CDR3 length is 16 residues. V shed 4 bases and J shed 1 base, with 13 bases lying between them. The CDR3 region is CASSSRGLLNTGELFF. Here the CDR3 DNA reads TGTGCCAGCAGCTCCCGTGGGTTATTGAACACCGGGGAGCTGTTTTTT.

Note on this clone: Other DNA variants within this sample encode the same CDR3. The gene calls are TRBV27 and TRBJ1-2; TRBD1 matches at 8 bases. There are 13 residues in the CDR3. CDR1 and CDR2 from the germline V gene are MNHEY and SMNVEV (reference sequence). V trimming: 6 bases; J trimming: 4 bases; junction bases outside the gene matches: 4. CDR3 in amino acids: CASSPDRGYGYTF. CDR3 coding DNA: TGTGCCAGCAGCCCCGACAGGGGCTATGGCTACACCTTC.

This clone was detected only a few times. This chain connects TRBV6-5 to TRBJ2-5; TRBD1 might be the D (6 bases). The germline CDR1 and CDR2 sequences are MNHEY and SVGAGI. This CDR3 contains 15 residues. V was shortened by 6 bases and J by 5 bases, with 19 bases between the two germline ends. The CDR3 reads CASSLGTRAWETQYF. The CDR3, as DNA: TGTGCCAGCAGCCTAGGGACACGAGCCTGGGAGACCCAGTACTTC.

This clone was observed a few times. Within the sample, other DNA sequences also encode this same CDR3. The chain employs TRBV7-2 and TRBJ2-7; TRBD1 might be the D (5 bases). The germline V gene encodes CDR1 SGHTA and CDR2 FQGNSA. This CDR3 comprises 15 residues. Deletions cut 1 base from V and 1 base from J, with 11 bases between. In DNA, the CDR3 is TGTGCCAGCAGCTTAGAGGCAGGGTCTTCCTACGAGCAGTACTTC. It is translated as CASSLEAGSSYEQYF.

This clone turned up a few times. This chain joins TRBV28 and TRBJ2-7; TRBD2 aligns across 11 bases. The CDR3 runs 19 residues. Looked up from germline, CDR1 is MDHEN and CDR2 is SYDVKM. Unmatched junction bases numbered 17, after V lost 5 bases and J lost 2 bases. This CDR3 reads CASSPPRGGTSGRTYEQYF. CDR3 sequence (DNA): TGTGCCAGCAGTCCGCCTAGGGGGGGGACTAGCGGACGAACCTACGAGCAGTACTTC.

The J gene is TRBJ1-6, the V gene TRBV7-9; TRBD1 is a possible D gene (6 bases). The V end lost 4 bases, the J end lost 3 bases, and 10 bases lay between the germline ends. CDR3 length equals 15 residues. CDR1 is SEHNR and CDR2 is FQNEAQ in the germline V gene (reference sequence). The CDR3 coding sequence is TGTGCCAGCAGCTCGACAGGCGGCTATAATTCACCCCTCCACTTT. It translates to CASSSTGGYNSPLHF.

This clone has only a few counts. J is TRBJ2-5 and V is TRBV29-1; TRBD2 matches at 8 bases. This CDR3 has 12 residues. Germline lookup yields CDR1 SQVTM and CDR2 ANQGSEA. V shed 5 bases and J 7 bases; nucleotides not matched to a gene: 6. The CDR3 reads CSVRGGLGTQYF. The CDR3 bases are TGCAGCGTTCGCGGGGGGCTGGGGACCCAGTACTTC.

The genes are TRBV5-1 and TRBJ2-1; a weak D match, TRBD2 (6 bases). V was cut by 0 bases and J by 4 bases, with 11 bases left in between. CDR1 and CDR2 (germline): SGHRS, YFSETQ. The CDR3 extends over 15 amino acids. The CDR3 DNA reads TGCGCCAGCAGCTTGGCGGGAGAGACATACAATGAGCAGTTCTTC. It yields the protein CASSLAGETYNEQFF.

CDR3 region: CASSFVASGSVDEQFF. The CDR3 region has the DNA TGTGCCAGCAGCTTCGTCGCTAGCGGGAGTGTCGATGAGCAGTTCTTC. V and J are TRBV7-8 and TRBJ2-1; 10 nucleotides line up with TRBD2. The length of the CDR3 is 16 residues. The germline CDR1 and CDR2 sequences are SGHVS and FQNEAQ. The V segment lost 3 bases and the J segment 8 bases; nucleotides outside the gene matches: 10.

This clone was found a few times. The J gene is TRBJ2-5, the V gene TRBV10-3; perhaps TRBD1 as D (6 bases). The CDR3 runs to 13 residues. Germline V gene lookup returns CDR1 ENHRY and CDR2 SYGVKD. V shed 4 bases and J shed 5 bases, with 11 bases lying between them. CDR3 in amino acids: CAISAGVGETQYF. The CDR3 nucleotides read TGTGCCATCAGTGCAGGGGTGGGGGAGACCCAGTACTTC.

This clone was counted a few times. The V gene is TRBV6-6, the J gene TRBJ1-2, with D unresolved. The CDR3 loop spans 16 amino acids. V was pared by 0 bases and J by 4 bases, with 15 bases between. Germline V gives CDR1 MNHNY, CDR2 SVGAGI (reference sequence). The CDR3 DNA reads TGTGCCAGCAGTTACTCGAACGGGTTCTTGGGCTATGGCTACACCTTC. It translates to CASSYSNGFLGYGYTF.

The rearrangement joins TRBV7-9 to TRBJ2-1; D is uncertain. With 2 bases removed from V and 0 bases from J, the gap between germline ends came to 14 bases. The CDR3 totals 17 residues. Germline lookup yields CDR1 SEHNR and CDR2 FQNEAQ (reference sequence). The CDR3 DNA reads TGTGCCAGCAGCTTACATGTTACCCGGAGCTCCTACAATGAGCAGTTCTTC. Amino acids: CASSLHVTRSSYNEQFF. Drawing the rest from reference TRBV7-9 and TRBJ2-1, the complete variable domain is DTGVSQNPRHKITKRGQNVTFRCDPISEHNRLYWYRQTLGQGPEFLTYFQNEAQLEKSRLLSDRFSAERPKGSFSTLEIQRTEQGDSAMYLCASSLHVTRSSYNEQFFGPGTRLTVL.

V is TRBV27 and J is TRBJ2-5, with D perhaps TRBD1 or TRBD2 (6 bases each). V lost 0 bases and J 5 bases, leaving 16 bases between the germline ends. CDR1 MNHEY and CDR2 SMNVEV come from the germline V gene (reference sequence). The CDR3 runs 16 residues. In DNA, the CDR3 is TGTGCCAGCAGTTTATCGACGGGGGCAGGCCACGAGACCCAGTACTTC. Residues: CASSLSTGAGHETQYF.

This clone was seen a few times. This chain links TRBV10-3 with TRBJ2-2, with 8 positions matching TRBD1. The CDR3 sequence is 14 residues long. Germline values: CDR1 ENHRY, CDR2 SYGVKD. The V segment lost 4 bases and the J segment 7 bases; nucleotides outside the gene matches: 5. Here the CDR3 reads CAISGQGSVGELFF. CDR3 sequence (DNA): TGTGCCATCAGTGGACAGGGGTCGGTCGGGGAGCTGTTTTTT.

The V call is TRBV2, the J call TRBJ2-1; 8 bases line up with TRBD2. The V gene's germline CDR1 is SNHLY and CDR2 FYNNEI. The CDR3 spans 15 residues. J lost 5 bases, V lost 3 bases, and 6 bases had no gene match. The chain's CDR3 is CASSDSGSFNNEQFF. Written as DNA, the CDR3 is TGTGCCAGCAGTGACAGCGGGAGTTTTAACAATGAGCAGTTCTTC.

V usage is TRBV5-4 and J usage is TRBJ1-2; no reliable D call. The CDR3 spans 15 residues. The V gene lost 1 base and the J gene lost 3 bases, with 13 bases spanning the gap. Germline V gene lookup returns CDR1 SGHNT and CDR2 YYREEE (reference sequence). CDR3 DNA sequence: TGTGCCAGCAGCTTGCACGCTGATTCTCACTATGGCTACACCTTC. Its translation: CASSLHADSHYGYTF.

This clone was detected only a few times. This CDR3 reads CASSQAAVWNGYTF. The CDR3 DNA follows: TGTGCCAGCAGCCAAGCGGCGGTCTGGAATGGCTACACCTTC. This chain links TRBV4-2 with TRBJ1-2; unclear D gene. The germline V and J ends were trimmed by 1 base and 6 bases, with 12 bases remaining between them. CDR1 is LGHNA, CDR2 YNFKEQ, per germline. The CDR3 consists of 14 residues.

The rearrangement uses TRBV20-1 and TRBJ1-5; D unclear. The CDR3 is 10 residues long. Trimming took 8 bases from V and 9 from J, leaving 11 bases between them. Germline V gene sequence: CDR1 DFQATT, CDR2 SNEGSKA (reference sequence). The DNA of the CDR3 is TGCAGTACCGAGCTTGGGCCCCAGCATTTT. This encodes CSTELGPQHF.

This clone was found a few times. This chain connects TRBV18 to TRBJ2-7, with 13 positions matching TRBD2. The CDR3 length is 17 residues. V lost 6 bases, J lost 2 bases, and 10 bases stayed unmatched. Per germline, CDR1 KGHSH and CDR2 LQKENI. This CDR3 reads CASSLGTSGTSPYEQYF. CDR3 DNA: TGTGCCAGCTCCCTAGGGACTAGCGGGACCTCGCCCTACGAGCAGTACTTC.

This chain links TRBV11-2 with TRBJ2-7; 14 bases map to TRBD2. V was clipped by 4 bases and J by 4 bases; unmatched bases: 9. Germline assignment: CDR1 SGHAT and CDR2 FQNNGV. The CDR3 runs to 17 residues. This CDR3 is CASSSTSGRAHRYEQYF. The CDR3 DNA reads TGTGCCAGCAGCTCGACTAGCGGGAGGGCCCATCGTTACGAGCAGTACTTC.

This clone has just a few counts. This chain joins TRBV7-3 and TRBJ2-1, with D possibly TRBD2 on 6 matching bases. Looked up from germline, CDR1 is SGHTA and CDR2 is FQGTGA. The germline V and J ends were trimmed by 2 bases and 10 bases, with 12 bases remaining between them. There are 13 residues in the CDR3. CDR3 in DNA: TGTGCCAGCAGCTTATCGGGAGAGGGGGAGCAGTTCTTC. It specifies CASSLSGEGEQFF.

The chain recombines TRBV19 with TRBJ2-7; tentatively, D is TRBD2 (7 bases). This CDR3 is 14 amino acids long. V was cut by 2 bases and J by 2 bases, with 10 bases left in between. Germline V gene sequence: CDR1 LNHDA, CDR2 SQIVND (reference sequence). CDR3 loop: CASSIRGATYEQYF. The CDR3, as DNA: TGTGCCAGTAGTATACGGGGGGCGACCTACGAGCAGTACTTC.

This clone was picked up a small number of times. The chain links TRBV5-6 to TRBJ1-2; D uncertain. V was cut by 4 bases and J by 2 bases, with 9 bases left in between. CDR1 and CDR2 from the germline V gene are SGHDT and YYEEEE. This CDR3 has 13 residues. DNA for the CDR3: TGTGCCAGCAGCCCATCACGGAACTATGGCTACACCTTC. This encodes CASSPSRNYGYTF.

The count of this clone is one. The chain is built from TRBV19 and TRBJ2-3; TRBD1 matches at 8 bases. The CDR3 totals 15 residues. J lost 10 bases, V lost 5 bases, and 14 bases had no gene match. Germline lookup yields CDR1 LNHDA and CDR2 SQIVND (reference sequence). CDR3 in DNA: TGTGCCAGTAGTTTGCAGGGGGCGCGAGGGTTGGCGCAGTATTTT. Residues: CASSLQGARGLAQYF.